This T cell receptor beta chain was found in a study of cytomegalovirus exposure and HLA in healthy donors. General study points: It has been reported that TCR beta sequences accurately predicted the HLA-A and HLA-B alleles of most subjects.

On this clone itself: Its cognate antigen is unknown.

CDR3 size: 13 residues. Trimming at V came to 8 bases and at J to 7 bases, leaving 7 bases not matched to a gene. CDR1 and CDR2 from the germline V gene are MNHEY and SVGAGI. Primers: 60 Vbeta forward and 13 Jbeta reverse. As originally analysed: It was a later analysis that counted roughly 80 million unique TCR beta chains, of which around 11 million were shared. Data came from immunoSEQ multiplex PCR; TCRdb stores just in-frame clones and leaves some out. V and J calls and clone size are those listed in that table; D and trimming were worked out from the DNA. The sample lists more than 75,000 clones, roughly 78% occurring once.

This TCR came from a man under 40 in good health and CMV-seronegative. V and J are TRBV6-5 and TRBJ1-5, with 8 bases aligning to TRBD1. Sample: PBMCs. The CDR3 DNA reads TGTGCCAGCGCGACAGGGGTGGCCCAGCCCCAGCATTTT. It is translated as CASATGVAQPQHF.